Following are 10 T cell receptor beta chains from one sample sequenced in a study of T cells in Graves' hyperthyroidism and ophthalmopathy. RNA transcripts yielded amplified TCR beta CDR3 regions. First-round RT-PCR of the TCR CDR3 relied on the HTBI primer set. TCRdb used MiXCR to reprocess the multiplex PCR reads, holding one entry per CDR3 protein. The table records about 250,000 distinct CDR3 sequences, approximately 25% of them present only once. The sequenced material came from blood. Every receptor here comes from a woman aged 35 to 49 with Graves' ophthalmopathy.

CDR3 coding DNA: TGTGCCAGCAGCCCTCTCGGGGGGGGAGAGACCCAGTACTTC. This encodes CASSPLGGGETQYF. This chain links TRBV9 with TRBJ2-5; 8 bases map to TRBD2. J lost 4 bases, V lost 4 bases, and 6 bases had no gene match. This CDR3 is built from 14 residues. Germline V gives CDR1 SGDLS, CDR2 YYNGEE.

The table lists this clonotype with a few counts. CDR3 nucleotides: TGTGCCAGCAGTTACTCGAGCGCGGAAGCTAACTATGGCTACACCTTC. Protein sequence: CASSYSSAEANYGYTF. V is TRBV6-5 and J is TRBJ1-2; no clear D gene. The germline V and J ends were trimmed by 0 bases and 0 bases, with 11 bases remaining between them. CDR3 length equals 16 residues. CDR1 MNHEY and CDR2 SVGAGI come from the germline V gene.

This clonotype was recorded at least ten times. The chain couples TRBV2 to TRBJ1-5; 9 bases line up with TRBD1. The CDR3 contains 15 residues. Germline assignment: CDR1 SNHLY and CDR2 FYNNEI. V gave up 3 bases and J gave up 6 bases; unmatched junction bases: 6. CDR3 in DNA: TGTGCCAGCAGTGATCTACAGGGGGCGGCTCAGCCCCAGCATTTT. Protein sequence: CASSDLQGAAQPQHF.

The chain's CDR3 is CASSTGGVQPQHF. The CDR3 DNA follows: TGTGCCAGCAGTACAGGGGGAGTTCAGCCCCAGCATTTT. This rearrangement joins TRBV27 to TRBJ1-5, with TRBD1 matching 8 bases. The germline V gene encodes CDR1 MNHEY and CDR2 SMNVEV (reference sequence). The CDR3 runs 13 residues. V dropped 5 bases and J dropped 6; count of bases not matched to a gene: 3.

This clonotype was seen only a few times. The CDR3 DNA follows: TGTGCCAGCAGTGAATGGGTGGGAGGACCTGAGTACGAGCAGTACTTC. Its protein product is CASSEWVGGPEYEQYF. This chain links TRBV2 with TRBJ2-7; perhaps TRBD2 as D (6 bases). This CDR3 has 16 residues. CDR1 and CDR2 (germline): SNHLY, FYNNEI. V was trimmed by 2 bases and J by 4 bases, leaving 18 bases between them.

This clonotype was recorded at least ten times. The V call is TRBV7-9, the J call TRBJ2-4, with TRBD2 matching 9 bases. Trimming at V came to 3 bases and at J to 3 bases, leaving 6 bases not matched to a gene. CDR3 length equals 16 residues. From germline, CDR1 is SEHNR and CDR2 FQNEAQ (reference sequence). The CDR3 sequence: CASSLLAGEGKNIQYF. As DNA, the CDR3 is TGTGCCAGCAGCTTGTTAGCGGGAGAAGGCAAAAACATTCAGTACTTC.

This clonotype has only a few counts. V and J are TRBV2 and TRBJ1-1; D remains ambiguous. CDR1 SNHLY and CDR2 FYNNEI come from the germline V gene. This CDR3 is 13 amino acids long. Trimming stripped 6 bases from V and 0 bases from J, with 8 bases between. The CDR3 reads CASRSQMNTEAFF. The DNA for the CDR3 is TGTGCCAGCAGGAGCCAGATGAACACTGAAGCTTTCTTT.

This clonotype was picked up many times. This chain joins TRBV19 and TRBJ1-2; TRBD1 aligns across 8 bases. The CDR3 is 14 residues long. J lost 4 bases, V lost 9 bases, and 10 bases had no gene match. Germline-derived CDR1 and CDR2 are LNHDA and SQIVND (reference sequence). The CDR3 loop reads CASRNRGKGYGYTF. Written as DNA, the CDR3 is TGTGCCAGCAGAAACAGGGGGAAGGGCTATGGCTACACCTTC. Filled out from reference TRBV19 and TRBJ1-2, the complete variable domain reads DGGITQSPKYLFRKEGQNVTLSCEQNLNHDAMYWYRQDPGQGLRLIYYSQIVNDFQKGDIAEGYSVSREKKESFPLTVTSAQKNPTAFYLCASRNRGKGYGYTFGSGTRLTVV.

This clonotype was seen repeatedly, ten times or more. V usage is TRBV20-1 and J usage is TRBJ2-2, with D possibly TRBD1 on 6 matching bases. The CDR3 has 16 amino acids. The germline gives CDR1 DFQATT, CDR2 SNEGSKA (reference sequence). V dropped 0 bases and J dropped 5 bases, with 16 bases sitting between them. The CDR3 bases are TGCAGTGCTAGAGATGGGGCAGGGGATTGGACCGGGGAGCTGTTTTTT. Its protein product is CSARDGAGDWTGELFF.

This clonotype appeared many times. The chain uses TRBV28 and TRBJ2-5; possible D gene TRBD2, 5 bases. V was cut by 3 bases and J by 3 bases, with 11 bases left in between. The CDR3 sequence is 14 residues long. CDR1 MDHEN and CDR2 SYDVKM come from the germline V gene. The CDR3 bases are TGTGCCAGCAGTTTCGTGCGGGCTAAAGAGACCCAGTACTTC. Translated: CASSFVRAKETQYF.